Listed here are 26 T cell receptor beta chains from one sample, sequenced in a study of Graves' ophthalmopathy and Graves' hyperthyroidism. RNA transcripts yielded amplified TCR beta CDR3 regions. An initial RT-PCR round employing HTBI primers preceded a second-round multiplex PCR. One entry per CDR3 protein results from TCRdb running MiXCR on the multiplex PCR reads. The data contain 680,000 or so distinct CDR3 sequences, around a fifth of them singletons. Sequenced: peripheral blood. Every receptor here comes from a woman between 18 and 29 years old with stable Graves' hyperthyroidism. Some clones in this sample may be carry-over from other donors' samples.

The table lists this clonotype with many counts. This chain connects TRBV6-5 to TRBJ1-5, with 7 positions matching TRBD1. V dropped 6 bases and J dropped 5; count of bases not matched to a gene: 7. The CDR3 has 14 residues. The germline V gene has CDR1 MNHEY and CDR2 SVGAGI. The CDR3: CASRTDRSYQPQHF. In DNA form, the CDR3 reads TGTGCCAGCAGGACGGACAGGTCCTATCAGCCCCAGCATTTT.

This chain uses TRBV27 with TRBJ1-2, with unresolved D. Trimming took off 6 bases at V and 0 bases at J, with 14 bases between the two ends. Looked up from germline, CDR1 is MNHEY and CDR2 is SMNVEV (reference sequence). The CDR3 loop spans 15 amino acids. The CDR3 nucleotides are TGTGCCAGCAGCGCCCGCTGGACCCCTAACTATGGCTACACCTTC. It specifies CASSARWTPNYGYTF.

This clonotype was detected a few times. The genes are TRBV28 and TRBJ2-5, with 10 nucleotides matching TRBD2. Germline V gene data show CDR1 as MDHEN and CDR2 as SYDVKM. The trim removed 3 bases at V and 1 base at J, leaving 2 bases unmatched. The CDR3 consists of 15 residues. The CDR3 sequence: CASSFSGGSQETQYF. The CDR3 region has the DNA TGTGCCAGCAGTTTTAGCGGGGGGTCCCAAGAGACCCAGTACTTC.

At least ten counts were recorded for this clonotype. The chain couples TRBV28 to TRBJ1-6, with 8 nucleotides matching TRBD1. The CDR3 is made up of 18 amino acids. J lost 9 bases, V lost 5 bases, and 18 bases had no gene match. Germline-derived CDR1 and CDR2 are MDHEN and SYDVKM. The CDR3: CASSIDRGRFGSGSPLHF. The DNA for the CDR3 is TGTGCCAGCAGTATTGACAGGGGTCGATTTGGATCGGGTTCACCCCTCCACTTT.

This clonotype showed up many times. The chain carries TRBV9 and TRBJ2-5; tentatively, D is TRBD1 (6 bases). CDR1 is SGDLS, CDR2 YYNGEE, per germline. With 0 bases removed from V and 5 bases from J, the gap between germline ends came to 11 bases. There are 14 residues in the CDR3. Here the CDR3 DNA reads TGTGCCAGCAGCGTAGGGGGGCGCCGGGAGACCCAGTACTTC. The encoded protein is CASSVGGRRETQYF. Combining the CDR3 with reference TRBV9 and TRBJ2-5 gives the whole variable domain DSGVTQTPKHLITATGQRVTLRCSPRSGDLSVYWYQQSLDQGLQFLIQYYNGEERAKGNILERFSAQQFPDLHSELNLSSLELGDSALYFCASSVGGRRETQYFGPGTRLLVL.

The chain employs TRBV20-1 and TRBJ2-7, with D possibly being TRBD1 (6 bases). Trimming took 5 bases from V and 11 from J, leaving 10 bases between them. This CDR3 contains 9 residues. Germline-derived CDR1 and CDR2 are DFQATT and SNEGSKA (reference sequence). The CDR3 region is CSAQQGKYF. CDR3 bases: TGCAGTGCTCAACAGGGAAAGTACTTC.

This clonotype was seen many times. The J gene is TRBJ1-2, the V gene TRBV6-1; the D is unclear. The length of the CDR3 is 12 residues. Trimming stripped 4 bases from V and 2 bases from J, with 5 bases between. CDR1 and CDR2 from the germline V gene are MNHNS and SASEGT. The CDR3 is CASSAGNYGYTF. CDR3 nucleotides: TGTGCCAGCAGTGCGGGGAACTATGGCTACACCTTC.

Many counts were recorded for this clonotype. The chain is built from TRBV2 and TRBJ2-5; TRBD2 aligns across 8 bases. This CDR3 contains 15 residues. Germline V CDR1 and CDR2: SNHLY, FYNNEI. V was clipped by 3 bases and J by 1 base; unmatched bases: 4. The CDR3 region is CASSELAGIQETQYF. The DNA for the CDR3 is TGTGCCAGCAGTGAGCTAGCGGGTATCCAAGAGACCCAGTACTTC.

V and J are TRBV5-1 and TRBJ2-2, with D possibly being TRBD2 (5 bases). From germline, CDR1 is SGHRS and CDR2 YFSETQ. Trimming took 3 bases from V and 5 from J, leaving 11 bases between them. CDR3 length: 14 amino acids. This CDR3 is CASSYSWRTGELFF. DNA of the CDR3: TGCGCCAGCAGCTATTCATGGAGGACCGGGGAGCTGTTTTTT.

This chain uses TRBV5-1 with TRBJ1-2; 8 nucleotides align to TRBD1. Trimming removed 3 bases from V and 3 bases from J; junction bases left unmatched: 7. Germline CDR1 SGHRS, CDR2 YFSETQ. CDR3 length: 15 residues. In nucleotides, the CDR3 is TGCGCCAGCAGCTCCAACGGACAGGGAGACTATGGCTACACCTTC. This sequence encodes CASSSNGQGDYGYTF.

This clonotype was observed at least ten times. The gene calls are TRBV28 and TRBJ1-5; TRBD1 matches 7 bases. V shed 5 bases, J shed 10 bases, and the junction held 14 bases outside the gene matches. Per germline, CDR1 MDHEN and CDR2 SYDVKM. The CDR3 totals 15 residues. The CDR3 spells CASSPADRYRDPQHF. DNA of the CDR3: TGTGCCAGCAGTCCGGCGGACAGGTATAGGGACCCCCAGCATTTT.

For this clonotype: At one of its ends the junction is not consistent with the germline gene, which may arise from a read error. CDR3: CACSLVAVRGNTEAFF. The CDR3 nucleotides read TGTGCCTGCAGTTTAGTAGCGGTACGGGGGAACACTGAAGCTTTCTTT. The V gene is TRBV12-3 or TRBV12-4, the J gene TRBJ1-1; D is ambiguous. This CDR3 is built from 16 residues.

This clonotype was seen repeatedly, ten times or more. The V gene is TRBV30, the J gene TRBJ1-1, with 7 bases matching TRBD1. The CDR3 consists of 13 residues. V lost 1 base to trimming and J lost 5 bases; unmatched junction nucleotides: 4. Germline V gene data show CDR1 as GTSNPN and CDR2 as SVGIG (reference sequence). The CDR3 bases are TGTGCCTGGAGTGGACAGGGATTGACTGAAGCTTTCTTT. Amino acids: CAWSGQGLTEAFF.

Ten or more counts support this clonotype. The J gene is TRBJ2-7, the V gene TRBV20-1, with 7 bases lining up with TRBD1. The J segment lost 4 bases and the V segment lost 4 bases, leaving 13 bases of the junction unmatched. CDR3 length equals 15 residues. The germline gives CDR1 DFQATT, CDR2 SNEGSKA (reference sequence). CDR3 in DNA: TGCAGTGCTACAGGACAGGTCGGTTTCAGATACGAGCAGTACTTC. Its protein product is CSATGQVGFRYEQYF.

This clonotype was picked up many times. The chain combines TRBV20-1 with TRBJ2-5, with 8 bases matching TRBD2. V lost 3 bases, J lost 2 bases, and 14 bases stayed unmatched. This CDR3 is 17 amino acids long. Looked up from germline, CDR1 is DFQATT and CDR2 is SNEGSKA (reference sequence). The CDR3 DNA follows: TGCAGTGCTAGCCCAGTGAGGGGTAGCGGGGCACAAGAGACCCAGTACTTC. Residues: CSASPVRGSGAQETQYF.

This clonotype was seen more than once but under ten times. This chain links TRBV20-1 with TRBJ1-5, with 10 positions matching TRBD1. The V gene end was trimmed by 5 bases and the J gene end by 5 bases; junction bases not matched to a gene: 6. This CDR3 has 14 residues. Germline V gene lookup returns CDR1 DFQATT and CDR2 SNEGSKA (reference sequence). Here the CDR3 reads CSADPGQGHQPQHF. CDR3 in DNA: TGCAGTGCTGACCCGGGACAGGGGCATCAGCCCCAGCATTTT.

This clonotype appeared many times. The chain is built from TRBV5-5 and TRBJ2-2, with D perhaps matching TRBD1 (5 bases). This CDR3 comprises 15 residues. In germline, CDR1 is SGHKS, CDR2 YYEKEE (reference sequence). The V end lost 0 bases, the J end lost 4 bases, and 10 bases lay between the germline ends. The DNA of the CDR3 is TGTGCCAGCAGCTTGGCCAGGGCCCTCACCGGGGAGCTGTTTTTT. Protein product: CASSLARALTGELFF.

V is TRBV20-1 and J is TRBJ2-4; 10 bases line up with TRBD2. The CDR3 is 16 residues long. The germline V gene encodes CDR1 DFQATT and CDR2 SNEGSKA (reference sequence). V was clipped by 5 bases and J by 2 bases; unmatched bases: 9. CDR3 loop: CSACLIAGGPKNIQYF. The DNA of the CDR3 is TGCAGTGCTTGCCTCATAGCGGGAGGCCCCAAAAACATTCAGTACTTC.

Only a few counts were recorded for this clonotype. The V call is TRBV12-3 or TRBV12-4, the J call TRBJ2-5; perhaps TRBD2 as D (5 bases). This CDR3 comprises 14 residues. V lost 5 bases to trimming and J lost 4 bases, with 14 bases between them. The CDR3 nucleotides are TGTGCCAGCAGTGAACCACTAGGTCTAGAGACCCAGTACTTC. It specifies CASSEPLGLETQYF.

This clonotype was seen a single time. The rearrangement joins TRBV6-2 or TRBV6-3 to TRBJ2-5, with D tentatively TRBD1 or TRBD2 (5 bases each). This CDR3 is 15 amino acids long. Germline-derived CDR1 and CDR2 are MNHEY and SVGEGT. V was cut by 5 bases and J by 1 base, with 14 bases left in between. CDR3 sequence: CASSQLQGVQETQYF. The DNA for the CDR3 is TGTGCCAGCAGTCAACTCCAGGGAGTCCAAGAGACCCAGTACTTC.

CDR3: CASSLTGLNGYTF. The CDR3 coding sequence is TGTGCCAGCAGCTTGACAGGGCTGAATGGCTACACCTTC. V is TRBV5-6 and J is TRBJ1-2; D is possibly TRBD1 (6 bases). V was shortened by 1 base and J by 6 bases, with 10 bases between the two germline ends. Germline-derived CDR1 and CDR2 are SGHDT and YYEEEE. This CDR3 region has 13 residues.

This clonotype appeared a few times. This sequence joins TRBV28 and TRBJ2-5; 12 positions agree with TRBD1. There are 20 residues in the CDR3. The trim removed 1 base at V and 3 bases at J, leaving 15 bases unmatched. Germline CDR1 is MDHEN and CDR2 is SYDVKM. The CDR3 spells CASSLFFGTGGGEPKETQYF. The CDR3 region has the DNA TGTGCCAGCAGTTTATTCTTCGGGACAGGGGGCGGGGAACCTAAAGAGACCCAGTACTTC.

The chain carries TRBV29-1 and TRBJ2-7; maybe TRBD2 (6 bases). The length of the CDR3 is 15 residues. Per germline, CDR1 SQVTM and CDR2 ANQGSEA. The V end lost 3 bases, the J end lost 0 bases, and 15 bases lay between the germline ends. The CDR3 DNA follows: TGCAGCGTTGATATGTCTAACGGGGGCTCCTACGAGCAGTACTTC. Amino acids: CSVDMSNGGSYEQYF.

At least ten counts were recorded for this clonotype. V usage is TRBV19 and J usage is TRBJ2-7, with D perhaps TRBD2 (7 bases). This CDR3 has 14 residues. Germline loops: CDR1 LNHDA, CDR2 SQIVND (reference sequence). Trimming stripped 7 bases from V and 6 bases from J, with 19 bases between. CDR3 residues: CASKPRSGEGEQYF. For the CDR3, the DNA is TGTGCCAGTAAACCGAGGTCAGGGGAGGGCGAGCAGTACTTC. The full variable domain, in which reference TRBV19 and TRBJ2-7 provide the parts outside the CDR3, is DGGITQSPKYLFRKEGQNVTLSCEQNLNHDAMYWYRQDPGQGLRLIYYSQIVNDFQKGDIAEGYSVSREKKESFPLTVTSAQKNPTAFYLCASKPRSGEGEQYFGPGTRLTVT.

The chain is built from TRBV15 and TRBJ1-5; TRBD1 aligns across 8 bases. J lost 9 bases, V lost 2 bases, and 9 bases had no gene match. Germline V gene sequence: CDR1 LNHNV, CDR2 YYDKDF (reference sequence). The CDR3 runs to 15 residues. CDR3 bases: TGTGCCACCAGCAGACGACCTCTCACAGGGGGGCCCCAGCATTTT. Translation: CATSRRPLTGGPQHF. The full variable domain, completed using reference TRBV15 and TRBJ1-5, is DAMVIQNPRYQVTQFGKPVTLSCSQTLNHNVMYWYQQKSSQAPKLLFHYYDKDFNNEADTPDNFQSRRPNTSFCFLDIRSPGLGDTAMYLCATSRRPLTGGPQHFGDGTRLSIL.

This clonotype has just a few counts. The chain carries TRBV3-1 and TRBJ2-5; 8 nucleotides align to TRBD1. Germline V gene sequence: CDR1 LGHDT, CDR2 YNNKEL (reference sequence). This CDR3 contains 16 residues. The trim removed 1 base at V and 1 base at J, leaving 5 bases unmatched. DNA for the CDR3: TGTGCCAGCAGCCAAGTCGGAGGGACAGGCCAAGAGACCCAGTACTTC. As protein: CASSQVGGTGQETQYF.